A selection of T cell receptor beta chains follows, all from one sample in a study of cytomegalovirus exposure and HLA in healthy donors. The method was immunoSEQ multiplex PCR; TCRdb's version includes in-frame clones alone and lacks a portion of them. The table shows approximately 190,000 clones, with roughly 77% occurring only once. The sequenced sample consisted of PBMCs. Receptors were obtained from a man aged 35 to 55 in good health and CMV-seropositive. CDR3s include the opening cysteine and the closing phenylalanine or tryptophan. The D gene is left open where the match is weak. Clone size appears in some rows only: once, few, many, or a class for an expanded clone.

V gene	CDR3 length	J gene	clone size	D gene	CDR3 DNA	CDR3 protein
TRBV28	14	TRBJ2-2	NA	NA	TGTGCCAGCAGTTTAGGACAGCCTACCGGGGAGCTGTTTTTT	CASSLGQPTGELFF
TRBV7-2	16	TRBJ2-4	once	NA	TGTGCCAGCAGCTTAGGACAGCTCATAGCCAAAAACATTCAGTACTTC	CASSLGQLIAKNIQYF
TRBV15	14	TRBJ2-7	NA	NA	TGTGCCACCAGCAGAGTGGGGAGTTTCTTCGAGCAGTACTTC	CATSRVGSFFEQYF
TRBV7-2	14	TRBJ2-1	once	NA	TGTGCCAGCAGGCCTCCCGAGCGGCGACTGGGGCAGTTCTTC	CASRPPERRLGQFF
TRBV2	12	TRBJ2-7	NA	TRBD2	TGTGCCAGCAGTGGGGGAGGGGTCGAGCAGTACTTC	CASSGGGVEQYF
TRBV27	15	TRBJ2-7	NA	TRBD2	TGTGCCAGCAGTCGCGGGAGAGGCTTCTCCTACGAGCAGTACTTC	CASSRGRGFSYEQYF
TRBV20-1	11	TRBJ2-5	NA	TRBD1	TGCGGGGGACAGTTCCAAGAGACCCAGTACTTC	CGGQFQETQYF
TRBV4-1	15	TRBJ2-5	NA	NA	TGCGCCAGCAGCCAAGTTGTGGGGCGGCAAGAGACCCAGTACTTC	CASSQVVGRQETQYF
TRBV7-9	17	TRBJ1-4	NA	NA	TGTGCCAGCAGCTTAGGGTCTGGTCAGGGGACGGGGGAAAAACTGTTTTTT	CASSLGSGQGTGEKLFF
TRBV7-6	16	TRBJ2-4	NA	TRBD1	TGTGCCAGCAGCTTAGGACGTGGGACAGGGGGGAACATTCAGTACTTC	CASSLGRGTGGNIQYF
TRBV28	12	TRBJ2-3	NA	NA	TGTGCCAAACCAGAACAGCCGGATACGCAGTATTTT	CAKPEQPDTQYF
TRBV10-3	16	TRBJ2-1	NA	TRBD2	TGTGCCATCAGTGATGGTGCGGGAGGATCCTACAATGAGCAGTTCTTC	CAISDGAGGSYNEQFF
TRBV2	13	TRBJ2-3	NA	NA	TGTGCCAGCAGAGGGGCCACCGGGGATACGCAGTATTTT	CASRGATGDTQYF
TRBV6-6	16	TRBJ2-3	once	TRBD1	TGTGCCAGCAGTTACTCTACCGGGACAGCAGGCGATACGCAGTATTTT	CASSYSTGTAGDTQYF
TRBV7-8	13	TRBJ1-5	NA	NA	TGTGCCAGCGGCCCCCCGGGGAGTCAGCCCCAGCATTTT	CASGPPGSQPQHF
TRBV28	17	TRBJ1-3	NA	NA	TGTGCCAGCAGTTTACTGGAGGGGAGCATAGGTGGAAACACCATATATTTT	CASSLLEGSIGGNTIYF
TRBV6-5	13	TRBJ1-4	NA	NA	TGTGCCAGCAGCCCACAGAAGAATGAAAAACTGTTTTTT	CASSPQKNEKLFF
TRBV27	15	TRBJ1-5	NA	TRBD1	TGTGCCAGCAGTCCTTGGACAGGCCAGGGACAGCCCCAGCATTTT	CASSPWTGQGQPQHF
TRBV6-5	13	TRBJ1-1	few	NA	TGTGCCAGCAGTTTTACGCAGGGTAATGAAGCTTTCTTT	CASSFTQGNEAFF
TRBV5-6	15	TRBJ2-3	NA	NA	TGTGCCAGCAGCTTATCCGCTCGAGGCACAGATACGCAGTATTTT	CASSLSARGTDTQYF
TRBV6-1	16	TRBJ2-3	NA	TRBD1	TGTGCCAGCAGTGAATCGGGGGGACAGGGGGCAGATACGCAGTATTTT	CASSESGGQGADTQYF
TRBV5-3	15	TRBJ2-1	NA	NA	TGTGCCAGAAGCTTGGCGGGACAATCCTACAATGAGCAGTTCTTC	CARSLAGQSYNEQFF
TRBV6-1	14	TRBJ2-1	NA	TRBD2	TGTGCCAGCAGCGGGACTAGCGGGGTAGGTGAGCAGTTCTTC	CASSGTSGVGEQFF
TRBV27	13	TRBJ2-1	NA	NA	TGTGCCAGCAGTTTGAGGGGGTATAATGAGCAGTTCTTC	CASSLRGYNEQFF
TRBV21-1	16	TRBJ1-6	NA	NA	TGTGCCAGCCCCATGGGGGACAGGGGAGGAAATTCACCCCTCCACTTT	CASPMGDRGGNSPLHF
TRBV11-2	18	TRBJ1-2	NA	TRBD1	TGTGCCAGCAGCGCGACGACAGGGGGCCGTACCGGTAACTATGGCTACACCTTC	CASSATTGGRTGNYGYTF
TRBV5-1	15	TRBJ2-7	NA	NA	TGCGCCAGCAGCTTGGGGACTCGGTGGCCCTACGAGCAGTACTTC	CASSLGTRWPYEQYF
TRBV27	16	TRBJ2-7	NA	TRBD2	TGTGCCAGCAGTTTATCCCTTAGCGGGGTCCCCTACGAGCAGTACTTC	CASSLSLSGVPYEQYF
TRBV19	15	TRBJ2-2	NA	NA	TGTGCCAGTAGTCCCCTGACTTCGAACACCGGGGAGCTGTTTTTT	CASSPLTSNTGELFF
TRBV6-4	14	TRBJ2-2	NA	TRBD1	TGTGCCAGCAGTGACAGAACAGGGGTCGGGGAGCTGTTTTTT	CASSDRTGVGELFF
TRBV25-1	13	TRBJ1-4	NA	TRBD1	TGTGCCAGCAACAGGGGGCAAGACGAAAAACTGTTTTTT	CASNRGQDEKLFF
TRBV19	14	TRBJ2-5	NA	TRBD2	TGTGCCAGTAGTAAGACTAGCGGGAGGAAGACCCAGTACTTC	CASSKTSGRKTQYF
TRBV27	16	TRBJ2-7	few	TRBD2	TGTGCCAGCAGTCCCCCCACGGGATTAGCGGGAAGCGAGCAGTACTTC	CASSPPTGLAGSEQYF
TRBV19	15	TRBJ2-7	NA	TRBD2	TGTGCCAGTAGTATGGATAGCGGGGGGCACTACGAGCAGTACTTC	CASSMDSGGHYEQYF
TRBV5-1	15	TRBJ1-2	once	NA	TGCGCCAGCAGCTCCAGGGGCGGCTCTCCCTATGGCTACACCTTC	CASSSRGGSPYGYTF
TRBV10-3	15	TRBJ2-7	NA	TRBD2	TGTGCCAGCAGTGAAGCGGGGGAGCCTCACTACGAGCAGTACTTC	CASSEAGEPHYEQYF
TRBV11-3	14	TRBJ1-3	NA	NA	TGTGCCAGCAGCTTATCTTACGGGGGAAACACCATATATTTT	CASSLSYGGNTIYF
TRBV9	14	TRBJ2-7	NA	TRBD2	TGTGCCAGCAGCCCGGGACTAGCCTCCTACGAGCAGTACTTC	CASSPGLASYEQYF
TRBV7-2	14	TRBJ2-7	NA	NA	TGTGCCAGCACTCCGGCGGCAGCTTCCTACGAGCAGTACTTC	CASTPAAASYEQYF
TRBV27	15	TRBJ1-2	NA	NA	TGTGCCAGCAGTTTAACCCCCCCCGGAGTTACTGGCTACACCTTC	CASSLTPPGVTGYTF
TRBV4-1	16	TRBJ2-5	NA	TRBD2	TGCGCCAGCAGTCGAGGAAGCGGGAGGGCCTGGGAGACCCAGTACTTC	CASSRGSGRAWETQYF
TRBV28	12	TRBJ2-1	NA	TRBD1	TGTGCCAGCAGTTCGACAGGGGATGAGCAGTTCTTC	CASSSTGDEQFF